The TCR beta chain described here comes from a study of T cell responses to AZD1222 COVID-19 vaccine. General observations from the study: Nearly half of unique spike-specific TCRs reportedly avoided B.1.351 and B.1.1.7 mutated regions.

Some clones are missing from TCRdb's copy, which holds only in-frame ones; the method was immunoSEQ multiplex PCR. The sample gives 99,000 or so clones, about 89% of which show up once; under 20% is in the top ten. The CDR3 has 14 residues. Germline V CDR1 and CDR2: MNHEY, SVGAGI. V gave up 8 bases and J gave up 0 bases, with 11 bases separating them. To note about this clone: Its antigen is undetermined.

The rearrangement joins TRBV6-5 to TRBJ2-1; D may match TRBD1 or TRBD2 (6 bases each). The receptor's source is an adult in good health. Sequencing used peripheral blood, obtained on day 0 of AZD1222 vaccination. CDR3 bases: TGTGCCAGCCGGTGGGGGGCCTCCTACAATGAGCAGTTCTTC. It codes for CASRWGASYNEQFF.